Listed below are T cell receptor beta chains from one sample, sequenced in a study of blood T cell repertoires in COVID-19. Profiling relied on immunoSEQ multiplex PCR, and the TCRdb table lists in-frame clones only, not all of them. The sample carries a few hundred thousand clones, around 85% recorded once. What was sequenced was peripheral blood. Every receptor here comes from a woman between 18 and 29 years old with acute or convalescent COVID-19. CDR3s include the opening cysteine and the closing phenylalanine or tryptophan. D genes are given only for firm matches. Size is omitted from some rows. Given values are once, few, many or a class for expanded clones.

j_gene,d_gene,v_gene,abundance,CDR3aa,CDR3nt
TRBJ1-2,NA,TRBV15,NA,CATSRRTDYYGYTF,TGTGCCACCAGCAGACGGACAGACTACTATGGCTACACCTTC
TRBJ2-6,TRBD1,TRBV5-1,NA,CASSPTGTGWSGANVLTF,TGCGCCAGCAGCCCGACCGGGACAGGGTGGTCTGGGGCCAACGTCCTGACTTTC
TRBJ2-3,NA,TRBV6-1,NA,CASSETRGRTDTQYF,TGTGCCAGCAGTGAAACCCGGGGGAGGACAGATACGCAGTATTTT
TRBJ1-6,NA,TRBV19,NA,CASKGLGEAGSYNSPLHF,TGTGCCAGTAAAGGGTTAGGGGAGGCCGGCTCCTATAATTCACCCCTCCACTTT
TRBJ2-7,TRBD1,TRBV4-2,NA,CASSQDHQGALSSYEQYF,TGTGCCAGCAGCCAAGATCACCAGGGGGCCCTGAGCTCCTACGAGCAGTACTTC
TRBJ2-5,TRBD2,TRBV7-2,NA,CASSAWSGNDGETQYF,TGTGCCAGCAGCGCATGGAGCGGGAACGACGGAGAGACCCAGTACTTC
TRBJ1-2,NA,TRBV2,NA,CASDAGTFYGYTF,TGTGCCAGCGACGCGGGGACCTTCTATGGCTACACCTTC
TRBJ1-1,TRBD1,TRBV4-2,few,CASSQFRQGQDYTEAFF,TGTGCCAGCAGCCAATTTCGACAGGGTCAGGACTACACTGAAGCTTTCTTT
TRBJ2-7,NA,TRBV27,NA,CASSSGVSYEQYF,TGTGCCAGCAGTTCCGGGGTCTCCTACGAGCAGTACTTC
TRBJ1-2,TRBD1,TRBV28,NA,CASSKQGARGYTF,TGTGCCAGCAGTAAGCAGGGGGCGCGTGGCTACACCTTC
TRBJ1-2,NA,TRBV9,NA,CASSVGGTSYGYTF,TGTGCCAGCAGCGTCGGAGGGACCTCTTATGGCTACACCTTC
TRBJ2-7,TRBD1,TRBV27,NA,CASSPFYIGQGYEQYF,TGTGCCAGCAGTCCCTTTTATATCGGACAGGGATACGAGCAGTACTTC
TRBJ1-5,TRBD1,TRBV27,NA,CASSSGDRDASQPQHF,TGTGCCAGCAGTTCCGGCGACAGGGATGCCAGTCAGCCCCAGCATTTT
TRBJ2-7,TRBD2,TRBV5-6,NA,CASSLRAGVPPPLPQYF,TGTGCCAGCAGCTTACGAGCGGGAGTTCCCCCCCCGCTCCCGCAGTACTTC
TRBJ1-5,NA,TRBV11-2,NA,CASSLTGSNQPQHF,TGTGCCAGCAGCTTGACAGGCAGCAATCAGCCCCAGCATTTT
TRBJ1-2,TRBD1,TRBV9,NA,CASSIQGGNGYTF,TGTGCCAGCAGCATACAGGGGGGGAATGGCTACACCTTC
TRBJ1-2,NA,TRBV3-1/TRBV3-2,few,CASSTGGARGGYTF,TGTGCCAGCTCAACCGGGGGGGCAAGGGGTGGCTACACCTTC
TRBJ2-1,TRBD1,TRBV5-1,few,CASSLAGQGANEQFF,TGCGCCAGCAGCTTGGCGGGGCAGGGGGCCAATGAGCAGTTCTTC
TRBJ1-3,NA,TRBV11-2,NA,CASSLERSSSGNTIYF,TGTGCCAGCAGCTTAGAACGGTCCTCCTCTGGAAACACCATATATTTT
TRBJ1-2,NA,TRBV11-2,few,CASSPVAYGYTF,TGTGCCAGCAGCCCAGTTGCATATGGCTACACCTTC
TRBJ1-1,TRBD1,TRBV7-9,NA,CASSRTGGVEDTEAFF,TGTGCCAGCAGTCGGACAGGGGGCGTTGAGGACACTGAAGCTTTCTTT
TRBJ1-1,TRBD1,TRBV5-5,NA,CASSGGTGNTEAFF,TGTGCCAGCAGCGGGGGGACAGGGAACACTGAAGCTTTCTTT
TRBJ2-1,TRBD2,TRBV20-1,NA,CSASERGAFNEQFF,TGCAGTGCTAGTGAGCGGGGGGCCTTCAATGAGCAGTTCTTC
TRBJ2-1,NA,TRBV11-2,NA,CASSSTSMIFF,TGTGCCAGCAGCTCGACTAGTATGATTTTCTTC
TRBJ2-2,NA,TRBV6-5,NA,CASSPWPSDTGELFF,TGTGCCAGCAGTCCCTGGCCTAGTGACACCGGGGAGCTGTTTTTT
TRBJ1-1,NA,TRBV9,NA,CASSIQTSFNTEAFF,TGTGCCAGCAGCATCCAGACAAGTTTCAACACTGAAGCTTTCTTT
TRBJ1-5,NA,TRBV5-1,NA,CASSALGNQPQHF,TGCGCCAGCAGCGCACTCGGCAATCAGCCCCAGCATTTT
TRBJ1-5,NA,TRBV6-1,NA,CASSDREWQPQHF,TGTGCCAGCAGTGATAGGGAGTGGCAGCCCCAGCATTTT
TRBJ2-2,NA,TRBV9,NA,CASTPPLGRTGELFF,TGTGCCAGCACCCCCCCTCTAGGTCGAACCGGGGAGCTGTTTTTT
TRBJ1-3,NA,TRBV15,NA,CATSRGAVVAGNTIYF,TGTGCCACCAGCAGAGGAGCTGTTGTGGCTGGAAACACCATATATTTT
TRBJ2-3,TRBD2,TRBV7-3,many,CASSPRGTSGSTDTQYF,TGTGCCAGCAGCCCCCGGGGGACTAGCGGGAGCACAGATACGCAGTATTTT
TRBJ2-3,TRBD2,TRBV6-5,NA,CASRTSGTDTQYF,TGTGCCAGCAGGACTAGCGGCACAGATACGCAGTATTTT
TRBJ1-5,NA,TRBV10-3,NA,CAISDPQGNQPQHF,TGTGCCATCAGTGATCCACAGGGCAATCAGCCCCAGCATTTT
TRBJ1-1,NA,TRBV20-1,NA,CSASKGPNTEAFF,TGCAGTGCTAGTAAGGGGCCGAACACTGAAGCTTTCTTT
TRBJ2-2,TRBD1,TRBV18,NA,CASSLGTVTTGELFF,TGTGCCAGCTCACTGGGGACAGTTACCACCGGGGAGCTGTTTTTT
TRBJ1-5,NA,TRBV6-4,once,CASSDSTIGRGSNQPQHF,TGTGCCAGCAGTGACTCCACGATAGGAAGGGGTAGCAATCAGCCCCAGCATTTT
TRBJ2-7,TRBD2,TRBV19,NA,CASSIAGGPYEQYF,TGTGCCAGTAGTATAGCGGGAGGCCCTTACGAGCAGTACTTC
TRBJ2-3,TRBD2,TRBV5-1,once,CASSFTSGGAQDTQYF,TGCGCCAGCAGCTTTACGAGCGGGGGGGCCCAAGATACGCAGTATTTT
TRBJ2-3,NA,TRBV27,once,CASRPGHTDTQYF,TGTGCCAGCAGGCCGGGACACACAGATACGCAGTATTTT
TRBJ2-1,TRBD1,TRBV28,NA,CASSPPGQGLNEQFF,TGTGCCAGCAGTCCTCCGGGACAGGGACTGAATGAGCAGTTCTTC
TRBJ2-5,TRBD2,TRBV9,NA,CASSPIAGGETQYF,TGTGCCAGCAGCCCGATAGCGGGGGGCGAGACCCAGTACTTC
TRBJ1-3,NA,TRBV10-1,NA,CAGQFSGNTIYF,TGCGCCGGACAGTTCTCTGGAAACACCATATATTTT
TRBJ1-1,NA,TRBV6-5,NA,CASSYSQGLNTEAFF,TGTGCCAGCAGTTATTCACAGGGTCTAAACACTGAAGCTTTCTTT
TRBJ2-5,TRBD2,TRBV3-1/TRBV3-2,NA,CASSQALRGGLETQYF,TGTGCCAGCAGCCAAGCCCTCCGGGGGGGCCTAGAGACCCAGTACTTC
TRBJ1-6,TRBD1,TRBV9,NA,CASSIRTGGTPLHF,TGTGCCAGCAGCATTCGGACAGGGGGCACACCCCTCCACTTT
TRBJ2-1,TRBD2,TRBV3-1/TRBV3-2,NA,CASRPPGTSGTNEQFF,TGTGCCAGCAGGCCCCCCGGGACTAGCGGGACCAATGAGCAGTTCTTC
TRBJ2-3,NA,TRBV7-2,NA,CASSLGADTDTQYF,TGTGCCAGCAGCTTAGGCGCGGACACAGATACGCAGTATTTT
TRBJ2-5,NA,TRBV5-4,NA,CASRTRDKETQYF,TGTGCCAGCAGGACCCGGGACAAGGAGACCCAGTACTTC
TRBJ2-7,TRBD1,TRBV24-1,few,CATSDPGQGFYEQYF,TGTGCCACCAGTGATCCGGGACAGGGGTTCTACGAGCAGTACTTC
TRBJ1-3,TRBD1,TRBV6-5,NA,CASAPGQAGNTIYF,TGTGCCAGCGCTCCGGGACAGGCAGGAAACACCATATATTTT